The TCR beta chain under discussion was sequenced for a study of blood T cell repertoires in COVID-19. In the study overall: The cDNA or gDNA used as material had been derived from T cells, B-cell-depleted T cells, or PBMCs.

The authors' processing: For nucleated cells, counts were estimated from reference gene primer amplification. Sequencing was performed with immunoSEQ multiplex PCR; in TCRdb, only in-frame clones are kept and a portion is missing. That table gives V, J and clone size, and the DNA gave D and trimming. The table has some 170,000 clones, roughly 79% seen once. Trimming removed 5 bases at V and 2 bases at J, with 7 bases between. Germline assignment: CDR1 DFQATT and CDR2 SNEGSKA (reference sequence). The CDR3 covers 11 residues. This clone appeared a single time. The rearrangement links TRBV20-1 to TRBJ2-7; tentative D call: TRBD1 (5 bases). The specimen was peripheral blood. The receptor's source is a woman in her thirties or forties with COVID-19, enrolled during active disease. The DNA of the CDR3 is TGCAGTGCTCAAGGGGCCTACGAGCAGTACTTC. Translated, it gives CSAQGAYEQYF.